This T cell receptor beta chain is drawn from a study of T cell repertoires in cytomegalovirus infection. Study overall: An indication of both CMV infection and matching HLA type came from public TCR beta signatures.

Concerning this clonotype itself: The antigen remains unidentified.

Study-wide results and caveats: CMV-specific HLA-C-restricted TCR beta clonotypes dominated the ex vivo response. Cumulative frequency of public TCR beta families picked out carriers of CMV plus the relevant HLA.

TCRdb reprocessed the reads with MiXCR, giving one entry per CDR3 protein. The sample lists fewer than 130,000 distinct CDR3 sequences; under 50% were seen once. The clonotype originates from a human donor in good health (CMV status not recorded). Some clones in this sample may be carry-over from other donors' samples. Sample: CD8+ T cells from cultured PBMCs, taken from culture after CMV antigen stimulation.

The CDR3 spells CASSLGTGWKETQYF. CDR3 nucleotides: TGTGCCAGCAGTTTAGGGACAGGGTGGAAAGAGACCCAGTACTTC. The chain links TRBV27 to TRBJ2-5; 9 bases are shared with TRBD1. Germline V lookup: CDR1 MNHEY, CDR2 SMNVEV (reference sequence). V gave up 2 bases and J gave up 3 bases; unmatched junction bases: 4. This CDR3 comprises 15 residues.